This T cell receptor (beta chain) was sequenced in a study of T-cell memory formation after mild COVID-19. Notes on the study in general: Researchers could not confirm that second-wave clones peaking on day 37 targeted SARS-CoV-2.

This clonotype was observed a handful of times. Its target is unknown. A single record per CDR3 protein comes from TCRdb applying MiXCR to the 5' RACE reads. The sample has more than 300,000 distinct CDR3 sequences, 13% to 15% seen once. Sample: PBMCs or a T cell subset sorted from them (not recorded which). The TCR originated in a man between 18 and 35 years old who had mild COVID-19 (a few samples of this study predate the infection). Cell type and time point are not known.

CDR3 coding DNA: TGCAGTGCTTGGGGGTTCGGCAATCAGCCCCAGCATTTT. Translation gives CSAWGFGNQPQHF. This sequence joins TRBV20-1 and TRBJ1-5, with D maybe TRBD1 (5 bases). This CDR3 has 13 amino acids. Per germline, CDR1 DFQATT and CDR2 SNEGSKA (reference sequence). The germline V and J ends were trimmed by 5 bases and 2 bases, with 10 bases remaining between them.